This T cell receptor beta chain was profiled in a study of T cell repertoires in cytomegalovirus infection. Study information: Based on public TCR beta signatures, there were indications of CMV infection and of a matching HLA type. Study-wide results and caveats: The response measured ex vivo was dominated by TCR beta clonotypes (HLA-C-restricted and CMV-specific). Individuals carrying CMV plus the relevant HLA were identified by cumulative frequency of public TCR beta families.

Trimming pared 0 bases from V and 0 bases from J, leaving 8 bases between. The CDR3 has 15 amino acids. CDR1 is MNHEY, CDR2 SVGAGI, per germline. Each CDR3 protein is one row after TCRdb ran MiXCR on the reads. The table lists around 190,000 distinct CDR3 sequences, about 15% of them singletons. This clonotype was seen at least ten times. Its cognate antigen is unknown. The receptor was isolated from a human donor in good health (CMV status not recorded). Some clones in this sample may be carry-over from other donors' samples. Sequencing used PBMCs. The rearrangement uses TRBV6-5 and TRBJ1-1; no reliable D call. In nucleotides, the CDR3 is TGTGCCAGCAGTTACTCCAACCTTATGAACACTGAAGCTTTCTTT. It codes for CASSYSNLMNTEAFF.